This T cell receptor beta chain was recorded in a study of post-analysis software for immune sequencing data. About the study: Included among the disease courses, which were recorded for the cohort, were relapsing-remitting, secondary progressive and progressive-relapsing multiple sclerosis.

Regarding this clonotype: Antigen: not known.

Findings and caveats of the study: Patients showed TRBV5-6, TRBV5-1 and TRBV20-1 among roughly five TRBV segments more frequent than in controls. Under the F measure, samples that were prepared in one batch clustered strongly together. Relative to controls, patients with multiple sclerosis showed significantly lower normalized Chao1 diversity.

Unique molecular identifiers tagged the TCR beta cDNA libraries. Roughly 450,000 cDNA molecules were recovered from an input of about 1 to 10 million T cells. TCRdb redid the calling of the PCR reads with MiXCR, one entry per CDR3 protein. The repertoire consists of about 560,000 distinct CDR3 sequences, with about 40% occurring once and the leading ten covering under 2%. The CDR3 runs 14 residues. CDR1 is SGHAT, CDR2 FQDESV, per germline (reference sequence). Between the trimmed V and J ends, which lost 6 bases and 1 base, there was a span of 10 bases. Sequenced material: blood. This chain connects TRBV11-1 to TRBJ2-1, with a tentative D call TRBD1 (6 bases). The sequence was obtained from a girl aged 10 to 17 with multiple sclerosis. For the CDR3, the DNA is TGTGCCAGCAGGCAGGGGACGTCCTACAATGAGCAGTTCTTC. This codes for CASRQGTSYNEQFF.